These T cell receptor beta chains were read from a single sample in a study of OX40 agonist ivuxolimab in advanced cancers. Profiling relied on immunoSEQ multiplex PCR, and the TCRdb table lists in-frame clones only, not all of them. The sample lists under 95,000 clones, 75% to 90% occurring once. This specimen was CD4+ or CD8+ T cells sorted from blood, taken in a trial of the OX40 agonist ivuxolimab. These receptors all stem from an adult with an advanced solid tumor such as melanoma, head and neck, liver or kidney cancer. Each CDR3 is given with its conserved first and last residue. A D gene is named only where the DNA matches it firmly. The size of a clone is reported for some rows only, either as once, few or many, or as a class for expanded clones.

cdr3_aa: CASSNQGRPQHF
cdr3_nt: TGTGCCAGCAGCAACCAGGGGAGGCCCCAGCATTTT
clone_size: NA
v_call: TRBV21-1
d_call: NA
j_call: TRBJ1-5

cdr3_aa: CASSPYYQPQHF
cdr3_nt: TGTGCCAGCAGTCCGTATTATCAGCCCCAGCATTTT
clone_size: once
v_call: TRBV6-5
d_call: NA
j_call: TRBJ1-5

cdr3_aa: CATLPDTGGNTIYF
cdr3_nt: TGTGCCACCTTACCGGACACGGGAGGAAACACCATATATTTT
clone_size: NA
v_call: TRBV28
d_call: NA
j_call: TRBJ1-3

cdr3_aa: CAWSVRGGNTGELFF
cdr3_nt: TGTGCCTGGAGTGTACGTGGGGGAAACACCGGGGAGCTGTTTTTT
clone_size: once
v_call: TRBV30
d_call: NA
j_call: TRBJ2-2

cdr3_aa: CASSGRPTDTQYF
cdr3_nt: TGTGCCAGCAGTGGGCGACCCACAGATACGCAGTATTTT
clone_size: NA
v_call: TRBV6-4
d_call: NA
j_call: TRBJ2-3

cdr3_aa: CASRDSLNNSPLHF
cdr3_nt: TGCGCCAGCAGGGACAGCTTGAATAATTCACCCCTCCACTTT
clone_size: NA
v_call: TRBV10-2
d_call: NA
j_call: TRBJ1-6

cdr3_aa: CASSFRMGGSPLHF
cdr3_nt: TGTGCCAGCAGTTTTAGGATGGGGGGTTCACCCCTCCACTTT
clone_size: NA
v_call: TRBV27
d_call: NA
j_call: TRBJ1-6

cdr3_aa: CASSPRTGVETQYF
cdr3_nt: TGTGCCAGCAGCCCTCGGACAGGGGTAGAGACCCAGTACTTC
clone_size: NA
v_call: TRBV11-2
d_call: TRBD1
j_call: TRBJ2-5

cdr3_aa: CASSFGTGGIGTQYF
cdr3_nt: TGTGCCAGCAGCTTTGGGACAGGGGGGATCGGGACCCAGTACTTC
clone_size: NA
v_call: TRBV11-3
d_call: TRBD1
j_call: TRBJ2-5

cdr3_aa: CASTQDSYNSPLHF
cdr3_nt: TGTGCCAGCACGCAGGACAGTTATAATTCACCCCTCCACTTT
clone_size: few
v_call: TRBV2
d_call: NA
j_call: TRBJ1-6

cdr3_aa: CASSLALGLAQETQYF
cdr3_nt: TGTGCCAGCAGCTTAGCGCTTGGGCTAGCGCAGGAGACCCAGTACTTC
clone_size: NA
v_call: TRBV7-2
d_call: NA
j_call: TRBJ2-5

cdr3_aa: CASSPSVTAVGYTF
cdr3_nt: TGTGCCAGCAGCCCCTCCGTTACCGCAGTTGGCTACACCTTC
clone_size: few
v_call: TRBV7-2
d_call: NA
j_call: TRBJ1-2

cdr3_aa: CASSQSPGQGSYEQYF
cdr3_nt: TGCGCCAGCAGCCAAAGCCCGGGACAGGGCTCCTACGAGCAGTACTTC
clone_size: once
v_call: TRBV4-1
d_call: TRBD1
j_call: TRBJ2-7

cdr3_aa: CASSQDRWGETQYF
cdr3_nt: TGTGCCAGCAGTCAGGACCGGTGGGGAGAGACCCAGTACTTC
clone_size: NA
v_call: TRBV6-1
d_call: NA
j_call: TRBJ2-5

cdr3_aa: CASSVLAGLYNEQFF
cdr3_nt: TGTGCCAGCAGCGTACTAGCGGGGCTCTACAATGAGCAGTTCTTC
clone_size: NA
v_call: TRBV9
d_call: TRBD2
j_call: TRBJ2-1

cdr3_aa: CASTHGQIYGYTF
cdr3_nt: TGTGCCAGCACCCACGGCCAGATCTATGGCTACACCTTC
clone_size: NA
v_call: TRBV6-6
d_call: NA
j_call: TRBJ1-2

cdr3_aa: CASSPPPRLAGGAYEQYF
cdr3_nt: TGTGCCAGCAGCCCCCCACCACGACTAGCGGGGGGAGCCTACGAGCAGTACTTC
clone_size: NA
v_call: TRBV7-9
d_call: TRBD2
j_call: TRBJ2-7

cdr3_aa: CSVVSGGSTDTQYF
cdr3_nt: TGCAGCGTTGTTAGCGGAGGGAGCACAGATACGCAGTATTTT
clone_size: NA
v_call: TRBV29-1
d_call: NA
j_call: TRBJ2-3

cdr3_aa: CASSEWTSGGVSGTQYF
cdr3_nt: TGTGCCAGCAGTGAGTGGACTAGCGGGGGGGTAAGTGGGACCCAGTACTTC
clone_size: once
v_call: TRBV6-4
d_call: TRBD2
j_call: TRBJ2-5

cdr3_aa: CASSQGTGNGNTIYF
cdr3_nt: TGCGCCAGCAGCCAAGGGACAGGGAACGGAAACACCATATATTTT
clone_size: NA
v_call: TRBV4-3
d_call: TRBD1
j_call: TRBJ1-3

cdr3_aa: CASSPTRQGRSPLHF
cdr3_nt: TGTGCCAGCAGCCCTACCCGACAGGGACGTTCACCCCTCCACTTT
clone_size: NA
v_call: TRBV6-1
d_call: TRBD1
j_call: TRBJ1-6

cdr3_aa: CASSPTRYPGAEAFF
cdr3_nt: TGTGCCAGCTCACCGACCCGATATCCCGGGGCTGAAGCTTTCTTT
clone_size: NA
v_call: TRBV18
d_call: NA
j_call: TRBJ1-1

cdr3_aa: CASSLGGQARTDTQYF
cdr3_nt: TGTGCCAGCAGCTTAGGGGGGCAGGCCCGCACAGATACGCAGTATTTT
clone_size: NA
v_call: TRBV7-3
d_call: NA
j_call: TRBJ2-3

cdr3_aa: CASSAGLPNSPLHF
cdr3_nt: TGTGCCAGCAGTGCGGGACTTCCCAATTCACCCCTCCACTTT
clone_size: NA
v_call: TRBV6-1
d_call: NA
j_call: TRBJ1-6

cdr3_aa: CASSPDGQGPYNEQFF
cdr3_nt: TGCGCCAGCAGCCCGGACGGACAGGGGCCCTACAATGAGCAGTTCTTC
clone_size: NA
v_call: TRBV4-1
d_call: TRBD1
j_call: TRBJ2-1

cdr3_aa: CASSLGRGTMNTEAFF
cdr3_nt: TGTGCCAGCAGCTTGGGCCGAGGAACCATGAACACTGAAGCTTTCTTT
clone_size: NA
v_call: TRBV5-6
d_call: NA
j_call: TRBJ1-1

cdr3_aa: CASRRSQGNEKLFF
cdr3_nt: TGTGCCAGCAGGAGGAGCCAGGGTAATGAAAAACTGTTTTTT
clone_size: NA
v_call: TRBV6-1
d_call: NA
j_call: TRBJ1-4

cdr3_aa: CAADQSPGNSPLHF
cdr3_nt: TGTGCCGCCGATCAAAGCCCGGGCAATTCACCCCTCCACTTT
clone_size: NA
v_call: TRBV30
d_call: NA
j_call: TRBJ1-6

cdr3_aa: CSVRDEGGYTF
cdr3_nt: TGCAGCGTCCGGGACGAGGGGGGCTACACCTTC
clone_size: once
v_call: TRBV29-1
d_call: NA
j_call: TRBJ1-2

cdr3_aa: CASSLAGWGNTDTQYF
cdr3_nt: TGCGCCAGCAGCTTGGCGGGCTGGGGGAACACAGATACGCAGTATTTT
clone_size: NA
v_call: TRBV5-1
d_call: NA
j_call: TRBJ2-3

cdr3_aa: CASKGSYNEQFF
cdr3_nt: TGTGCCAGCAAAGGGTCCTACAATGAGCAGTTCTTC
clone_size: NA
v_call: TRBV6-5
d_call: NA
j_call: TRBJ2-1